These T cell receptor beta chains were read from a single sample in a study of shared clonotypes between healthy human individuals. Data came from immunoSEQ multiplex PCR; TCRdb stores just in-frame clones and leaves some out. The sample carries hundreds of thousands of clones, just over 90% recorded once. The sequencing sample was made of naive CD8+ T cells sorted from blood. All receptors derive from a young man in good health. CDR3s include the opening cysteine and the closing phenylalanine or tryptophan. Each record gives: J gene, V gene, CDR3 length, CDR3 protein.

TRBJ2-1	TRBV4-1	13	CASSQAAYNEQFF
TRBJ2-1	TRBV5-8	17	CASRGGSGSSSYNEQFF
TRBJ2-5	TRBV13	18	CASSFIGRGASALETQYF
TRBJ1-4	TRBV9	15	CASSSSGQGNEKLFF
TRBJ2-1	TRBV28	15	CASSLNPGAGHEQFF
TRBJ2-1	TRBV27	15	CASSLGLGPHNEQFF
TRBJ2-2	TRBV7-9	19	CASSPTSGSATPNTGELFF
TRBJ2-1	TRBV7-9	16	CASSPSDGNSYNEQFF
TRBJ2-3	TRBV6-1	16	CASSDPTSGRTDTQYF
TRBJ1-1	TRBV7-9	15	CASSLSLNQNTEAFF
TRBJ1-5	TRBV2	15	CASSEGDYSNQPQHF
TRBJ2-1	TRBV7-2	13	CASSLGGFYEQFF
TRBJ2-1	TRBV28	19	CASSFSPGQGSRGSNEQFF
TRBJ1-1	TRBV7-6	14	CASSPGHLNTEAFF
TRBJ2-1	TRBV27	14	CASSLLGGGEEQFF
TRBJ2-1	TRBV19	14	CASSSGTSRRSQFF
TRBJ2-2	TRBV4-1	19	CASSLETPTSGENTGELFF
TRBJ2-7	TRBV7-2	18	CASSSSSLAGDSSLEQYF
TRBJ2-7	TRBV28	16	CASSLTPGRGPYEQYF
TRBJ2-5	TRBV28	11	CASSLEAGQYF
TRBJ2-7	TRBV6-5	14	CASLDRKLSGEQYF
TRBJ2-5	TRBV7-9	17	CASSVFVAGGVQETQYF
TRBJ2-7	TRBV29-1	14	CSVRGSQSSYEQYF
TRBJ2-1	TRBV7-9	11	CASFDYNEQFF
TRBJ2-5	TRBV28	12	CASSPIQETQYF
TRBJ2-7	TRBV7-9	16	CASSLISGLSAYEQYF
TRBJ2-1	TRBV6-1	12	CASSPRRGEQFF
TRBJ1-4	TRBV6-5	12	CASSFQGEKLFF
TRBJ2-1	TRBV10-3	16	CAISALGSGDYNEQFF
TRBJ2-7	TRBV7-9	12	CASSLAVSEQYF
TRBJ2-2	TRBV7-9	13	CASRTLNTGELFF
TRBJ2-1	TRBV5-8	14	CASSLGESYNEQFF
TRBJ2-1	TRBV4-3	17	CASSQDRAGGPYNEQFF
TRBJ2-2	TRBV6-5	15	CASSSGQSNTGELFF
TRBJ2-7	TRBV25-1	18	CASSESGARLAGEYEQYF
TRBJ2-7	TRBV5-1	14	CASSSREVAYEQYF
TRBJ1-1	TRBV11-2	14	CASSSPADTIEAFF
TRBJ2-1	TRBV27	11	CASSGFNEQFF
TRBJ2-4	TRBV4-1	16	CASSQVPGRAKNIQYF
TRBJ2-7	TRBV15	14	CATSGGQGSYEQYF
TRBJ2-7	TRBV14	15	CASSQETLGTYEQYF
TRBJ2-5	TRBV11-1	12	CACSEGGETQYF
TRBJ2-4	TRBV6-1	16	CASSEIGALAKNIQYF
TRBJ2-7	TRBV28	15	CASSFVSSSPYEQYF
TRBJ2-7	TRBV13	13	CASSLAGYYEQYF
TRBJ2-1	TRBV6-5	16	CASSYITSGNLVEQFF
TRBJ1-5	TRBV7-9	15	CASSSEVGYNQPQHF
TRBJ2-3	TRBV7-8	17	CASSLRSRRPNTDTQYF
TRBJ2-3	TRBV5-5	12	CASSLGSDTQYF
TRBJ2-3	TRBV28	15	CASSLAGPDTDTQYF
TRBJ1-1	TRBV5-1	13	CASTKLSGAEAFF
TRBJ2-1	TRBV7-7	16	CASSLVASGTYNEQFF
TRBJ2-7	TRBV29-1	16	CSAWGGPALGNHEQYF
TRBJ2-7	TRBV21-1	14	CASSKTPDPYEQYF
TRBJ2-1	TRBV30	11	CAWDNYNEQFF
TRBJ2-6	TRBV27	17	CASSSGLARSGANVLTF
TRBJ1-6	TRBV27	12	CATERENSPLHF
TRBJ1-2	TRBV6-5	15	CASRKIGTELYGYTF